These 9 T cell receptor beta chains were all obtained from the same sample, sequenced in a study of siplizumab effects on memory and regulatory T cells. Produced via immunoSEQ multiplex PCR; TCRdb's table is partial and in-frame only. The sample holds around 100,000 clones, approximately 94% seen once. What was sequenced was non-Treg CD4+ T cells sorted from blood. The receptors were sampled from a human donor in good health.

This chain joins TRBV7-2 and TRBJ2-1; 15 bases match TRBD2. CDR3 length: 14 amino acids. The V and J ends lost 5 bases and 9 bases, in that order; junction bases with no gene match: 2. Germline-derived CDR1 and CDR2 are SGHTA and FQGNSA. CDR3 in DNA: TGTGCCAGCAGCCGGGGACTAGCGGGAGGTGAGCAGTTCTTC. Encoded protein: CASSRGLAGGEQFF. The full variable domain, with the rest looked up from reference TRBV7-2 and TRBJ2-1, is GAGVSQSPSNKVTEKGKDVELRCDPISGHTALYWYRQSLGQGLEFLIYFQGNSAPDKSGLPSDRFSAERTGGSVSTLTIQRTQQEDSAVYLCASSRGLAGGEQFFGPGTRLTVL.

This chain uses TRBV9 with TRBJ2-3; TRBD2 aligns across 16 bases. There are 20 residues in the CDR3. CDR1 SGDLS and CDR2 YYNGEE come from the germline V gene. J gave up 4 bases and V 0 bases, and 11 bases lay outside the gene matches. The CDR3 DNA is TGTGCCAGCAGCGTAGGTTTCAGAGGGACTAGCGGGAGGGTCCCAGATACGCAGTATTTT. It specifies CASSVGFRGTSGRVPDTQYF.

In its sample, this clone was seen a few times. The genes are TRBV6-5 and TRBJ2-1; 10 bases are a match to TRBD2. The CDR3 totals 15 residues. Germline assignment: CDR1 MNHEY and CDR2 SVGAGI. The ends lost 2 bases at V and 12 bases at J; junction bases unmatched: 10. This chain's CDR3 is CASSYEFRLAGAQFF. CDR3 DNA sequence: TGTGCCAGCAGTTACGAGTTTCGGCTAGCGGGAGCGCAGTTCTTC.

This chain joins TRBV6-7 and TRBJ2-3; D is uncertain. TRBV6-7 is sorted into the ORF group, with uncertain function. The CDR3 spans 14 residues. The germline V and J ends were trimmed by 1 base and 1 base, with 6 bases remaining between them. The CDR3 is CASSYFGGTDTQYF. In DNA form, the CDR3 reads TGTGCCAGCAGTTACTTCGGCGGCACAGATACGCAGTATTTT.

In this sample, this clone turned up once. V usage is TRBV20-1 and J usage is TRBJ2-7; D uncertain. Germline V CDR1 and CDR2: DFQATT, SNEGSKA (reference sequence). This CDR3 has 11 residues. Trimming shortened V by 2 bases and J by 1 base, and 3 bases separated the two germline ends. The CDR3 protein is CSARLSYEQYF. As DNA, the CDR3 is TGCAGTGCTAGACTTTCCTACGAGCAGTACTTC.

V is TRBV7-9 and J is TRBJ2-2, with 7 nucleotides matching TRBD2. The V and J ends lost 1 base and 5 bases, in that order; junction bases with no gene match: 4. The CDR3 is 15 amino acids. CDR1 and CDR2 (germline): SEHNR, FQNEAQ (reference sequence). DNA of the CDR3: TGTGCCAGCAGCTTAGGATCGCGGGAGACCGGGGAGCTGTTTTTT. Residues: CASSLGSRETGELFF.

The chain has TRBV2 and TRBJ1-4, with 9 bases that match TRBD1. The germline V gene has CDR1 SNHLY and CDR2 FYNNEI. The CDR3 totals 15 residues. The junction had 2 bases not matched to a gene; V was cut back by 5 bases and J by 1 base. As DNA, the CDR3 is TGTGCCAGCAGTTGGGACAGGGTAACTAATGAAAAACTGTTTTTT. Amino acids: CASSWDRVTNEKLFF.

The chain recombines TRBV9 with TRBJ2-7; D is unresolved. The CDR3 runs to 15 residues. V dropped 0 bases and J dropped 0 bases, with 10 bases sitting between them. The germline gives CDR1 SGDLS, CDR2 YYNGEE. Here the CDR3 reads CASSVDGRVSYEQYF. CDR3 in DNA: TGTGCCAGCAGCGTAGATGGTCGTGTCTCCTACGAGCAGTACTTC.

The rearrangement joins TRBV11-3 to TRBJ1-1, with no clear D. V was cut by 4 bases and J by 0 bases, with 6 bases left in between. This CDR3 has 13 amino acids. Germline V gene lookup returns CDR1 SGHNT and CDR2 YENEEA. CDR3 DNA sequence: TGTGCCAGCAGCTGGACGTTGAACACTGAAGCTTTCTTT. Amino acids: CASSWTLNTEAFF.